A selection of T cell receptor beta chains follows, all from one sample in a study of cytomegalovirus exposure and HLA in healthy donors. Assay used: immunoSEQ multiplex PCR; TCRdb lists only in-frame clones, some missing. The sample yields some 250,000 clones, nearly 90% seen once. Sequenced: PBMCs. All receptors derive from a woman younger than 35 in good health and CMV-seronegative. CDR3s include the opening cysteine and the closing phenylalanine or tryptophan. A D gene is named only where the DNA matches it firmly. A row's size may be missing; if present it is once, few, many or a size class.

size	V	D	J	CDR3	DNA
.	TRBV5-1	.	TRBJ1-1	CASSFFPLNTEAFF	TGTGCCAGCAGCTTTTTCCCTCTCAACACTGAAGCTTTCTTT
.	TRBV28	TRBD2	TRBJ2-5	CASRSYSGGTGETQYF	TGTGCCAGCAGATCTTATAGCGGGGGGACCGGAGAGACCCAGTACTTC
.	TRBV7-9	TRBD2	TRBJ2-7	CASSLIRSSGPYEQYF	TGTGCCAGCAGCTTAATCAGGTCTAGCGGACCCTACGAGCAGTACTTC
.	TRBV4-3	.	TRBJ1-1	CASSQEQGQGLHTEAFF	TGCGCCAGCAGCCAAGAACAGGGTCAGGGCCTTCACACTGAAGCTTTCTTT
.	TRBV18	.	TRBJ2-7	CASTDRNDYEQYF	TGTGCCAGCACGGACAGAAATGACTACGAGCAGTACTTC
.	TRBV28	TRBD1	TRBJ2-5	CASSHDRGTQYF	TGTGCCAGCAGTCACGACAGGGGGACCCAGTACTTC
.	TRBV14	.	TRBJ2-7	CASSQTEYEQYF	TGTGCCAGCAGCCAGACAGAGTACGAGCAGTACTTC
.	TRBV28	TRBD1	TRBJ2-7	CASSLDLTGTGLYEQYF	TGTGCCAGCAGCTTGGACCTCACCGGGACAGGACTTTACGAGCAGTACTTC
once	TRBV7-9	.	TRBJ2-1	CASSFRGAEQFF	TGTGCCAGCAGCTTCCGGGGGGCTGAGCAGTTCTTC
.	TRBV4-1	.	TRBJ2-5	CASSQDRGNSVGTQYF	TGCGCCAGCAGCCAAGATAGGGGGAATAGTGTGGGGACCCAGTACTTC
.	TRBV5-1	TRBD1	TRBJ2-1	CASGPGQGSYNEQFF	TGCGCCAGCGGCCCCGGACAGGGTTCCTACAATGAGCAGTTCTTC
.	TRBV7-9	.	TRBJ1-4	CASSLFLRESEKLFF	TGTGCCAGCAGCTTATTTCTCAGGGAAAGTGAAAAACTGTTTTTT
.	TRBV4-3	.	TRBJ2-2	CASSQGPGSPNTGELFF	TGCGCCAGCAGCCAAGGTCCGGGTTCGCCGAACACCGGGGAGCTGTTTTTT
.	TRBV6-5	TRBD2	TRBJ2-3	CASSRAGLSTDTQYF	TGTGCCAGCAGCCGAGCGGGGCTTAGCACAGATACGCAGTATTTT
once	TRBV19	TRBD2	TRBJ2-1	CASSKPLAGGAYNEQFF	TGTGCCAGTAGTAAACCCCTAGCGGGGGGCGCTTACAATGAGCAGTTCTTC
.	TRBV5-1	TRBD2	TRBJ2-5	CASSPGLAGAQETQYF	TGCGCCAGCAGTCCAGGACTAGCGGGGGCCCAAGAGACCCAGTACTTC
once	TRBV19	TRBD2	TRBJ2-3	CASRPGLAGADTQYF	TGTGCCAGTAGACCGGGACTAGCGGGGGCAGATACGCAGTATTTT
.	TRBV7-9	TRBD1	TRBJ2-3	CASSESRQGATDTQYF	TGTGCCAGCAGCGAATCCCGACAGGGGGCCACAGATACGCAGTATTTT
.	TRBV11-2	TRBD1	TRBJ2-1	CASSLGNQGANEQFF	TGTGCCAGCAGCTTAGGGAACCAGGGGGCCAATGAGCAGTTCTTC
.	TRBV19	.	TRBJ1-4	CASSMEGTKKLFF	TGTGCCAGTAGTATGGAGGGAACGAAAAAACTGTTTTTT
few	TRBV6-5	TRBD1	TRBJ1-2	CASSYSGTAYGYTF	TGTGCCAGCAGTTACTCGGGGACAGCCTATGGCTACACCTTC
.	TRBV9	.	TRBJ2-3	CASSLYRASTDTQYF	TGTGCCAGCAGCCTCTACAGGGCTAGCACAGATACGCAGTATTTT
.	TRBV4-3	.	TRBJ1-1	CASSLKGAWGAFF	TGCGCCAGCAGCCTCAAGGGCGCTTGGGGCGCTTTCTTT
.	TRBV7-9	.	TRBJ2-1	CASSTQGGDEQFF	TGTGCCAGCAGCACACAGGGTGGAGATGAGCAGTTCTTC
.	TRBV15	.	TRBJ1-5	CATSSGGQHNQPQHF	TGTGCCACCAGCAGCGGAGGACAGCACAATCAGCCCCAGCATTTT
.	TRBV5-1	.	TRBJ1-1	CASTLSGNTEAFF	TGCGCCAGCACCCTATCAGGGAACACTGAAGCTTTCTTT
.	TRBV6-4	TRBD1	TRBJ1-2	CASSDSATGVGNTF	TGTGCCAGCAGTGACTCCGCAACAGGGGTAGGAAACACCTTC
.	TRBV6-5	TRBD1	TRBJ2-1	CASSFPGTDYNEQFF	TGTGCCAGCAGTTTTCCCGGGACAGATTACAATGAGCAGTTCTTC
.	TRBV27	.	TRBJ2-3	CASWWRGTDTQYF	TGTGCCAGCTGGTGGCGGGGCACAGATACGCAGTATTTT
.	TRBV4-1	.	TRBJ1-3	CASSLDPILLRAGNTIYF	TGCGCCAGCAGCCTTGACCCCATTTTGCTCAGGGCTGGAAACACCATATATTTT
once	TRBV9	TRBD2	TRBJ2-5	CASSAGTSGVETQYF	TGTGCCAGCAGTGCCGGGACTAGCGGGGTTGAGACCCAGTACTTC
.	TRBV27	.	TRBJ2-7	CASSISRLYEQYF	TGTGCCAGCAGTATATCGCGACTATACGAGCAGTACTTC
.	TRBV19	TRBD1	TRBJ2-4	CASSIWTGFKNIQYF	TGTGCCAGTAGTATTTGGACAGGGTTCAAAAACATTCAGTACTTC
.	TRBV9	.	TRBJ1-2	CASSPSTAYSNYGYTF	TGTGCCAGCAGCCCCAGCACAGCATACTCTAACTATGGCTACACCTTC
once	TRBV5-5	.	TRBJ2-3	CASSYAGLTDTQYF	TGTGCCAGCAGCTACGCCGGTCTCACAGATACGCAGTATTTT